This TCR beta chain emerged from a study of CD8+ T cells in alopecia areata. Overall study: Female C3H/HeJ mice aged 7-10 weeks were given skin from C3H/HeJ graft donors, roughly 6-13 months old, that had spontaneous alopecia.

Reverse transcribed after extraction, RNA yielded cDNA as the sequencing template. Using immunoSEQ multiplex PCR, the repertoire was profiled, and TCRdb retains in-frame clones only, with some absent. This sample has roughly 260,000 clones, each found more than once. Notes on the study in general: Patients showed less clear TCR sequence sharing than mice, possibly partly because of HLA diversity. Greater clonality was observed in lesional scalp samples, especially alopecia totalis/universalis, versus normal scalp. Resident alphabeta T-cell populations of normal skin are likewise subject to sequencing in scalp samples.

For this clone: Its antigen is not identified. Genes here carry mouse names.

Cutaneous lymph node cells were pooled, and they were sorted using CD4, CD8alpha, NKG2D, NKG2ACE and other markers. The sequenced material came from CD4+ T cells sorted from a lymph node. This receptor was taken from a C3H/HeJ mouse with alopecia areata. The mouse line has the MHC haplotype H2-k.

The CDR3 DNA, read in part, is TGCACCTGCACCCCGACAGGGGGAAACACA. Its protein product is CTCTPTGGNT. The full CDR3 is CTCTPTGGNTEVFF. This sequence joins TRBV1 and TRBJ1-1, with 9 nucleotides matching TRBD1. The CDR3 goes on 4 residues after the read ends, and that part is filled in from the germline J gene. With V trimmed by 7 bases and J by 1 base, 4 bases remained unmatched. Germline CDR1 is NSQYPW and CDR2 is LRSPGD (reference sequence). The CDR3 totals 14 residues.